The entry below gives a single TCR beta chain sequence along with its context. Some clones are missing from TCRdb's copy, which holds only in-frame ones; the method was immunoSEQ multiplex PCR. The table shows 73,000 or so clones, with about 90% occurring only once. This sample is part of a study of T cell changes during pregnancy in multiple sclerosis. The germline CDR1 and CDR2 sequences are MNHEY and SVGAGI. Unmatched junction bases numbered 11, after V lost 6 bases and J lost 9 bases. The CDR3 loop spans 13 amino acids. This receptor was obtained from a female donor with multiple sclerosis, enrolled in a pregnancy study. Sequenced here: peripheral blood, sampled in the second trimester of pregnancy. V usage is TRBV6-5 and J usage is TRBJ2-7, with TRBD1 identical over 7 bases. CDR3 amino acids: CASRGTEGIGQYF. The CDR3 DNA reads as TGTGCCAGCAGGGGGACAGAGGGTATCGGGCAGTACTTC.